This T cell receptor beta chain was sequenced in a study of T cells after yellow fever vaccination. Findings and limits, study-wide: Peaking faster, on day 5 versus 15, the secondary response was nonetheless weaker. The booster response re-showed most primary clones: approximately 95% CD4, 88% CD8.

On this clonotype itself: The antigen is not known.

MiXCR was run by TCRdb on the 5' RACE reads, yielding one entry per CDR3 protein. The sample has some 350,000 distinct CDR3 sequences; around a tenth are singletons. CDR3 size: 15 residues. Unmatched junction bases numbered 8, after V lost 4 bases and J lost 7 bases. CDR1 MNHEY and CDR2 SVGAGI come from the germline V gene. The receptor comes from a man between 18 and 29 years old who received the YFV17D yellow fever vaccine. The sample in question was PBMCs, obtained on the day of the first yellow fever vaccination. The chain joins TRBV6-5 to TRBJ1-5; 9 bases line up with TRBD1. As DNA, the CDR3 is TGTGCCAGCAGTTTACAGGGGGCAAGAGGACAGCCCCAGCATTTT. This codes for CASSLQGARGQPQHF.